Below are 17 T cell receptor beta chains sequenced from a single sample in a study of blood T cells in healthy people across ages. Next came a second PCR, run for about 6 to 12 cycles, which used a sample-barcoded 5' primer along with a J-beta primer mix. Using its own MiXCR run on the 5' RACE reads, TCRdb lists one record per CDR3 protein. The table includes some 1,000,000 distinct CDR3 sequences, approximately 25% detected once. These records were also assigned to another study, of T cells of mothers and their children.

Sequenced input: blood. These receptors came from a girl under 10 years old in good health.

This clonotype was recorded a few times. V gene TRBV7-2 combines with J gene TRBJ2-1; 10 nucleotides line up with TRBD2. Germline V gene data show CDR1 as SGHTA and CDR2 as FQGNSA. This CDR3 spans 16 amino acids. V shed 6 bases and J 1 base; nucleotides not matched to a gene: 6. This chain's CDR3 is CASSFLAGASYNEQFF. CDR3 nucleotides: TGTGCCAGCAGTTTTCTAGCGGGGGCATCCTACAATGAGCAGTTCTTC.

The chain couples TRBV12-3 or TRBV12-4 to TRBJ1-1; D remains ambiguous. The CDR3 covers 13 residues. With 7 bases removed from V and 2 bases from J, the gap between germline ends came to 11 bases. The CDR3 spells CASTPSPNTEAFF. DNA of the CDR3: TGTGCCAGCACCCCCTCCCCTAACACTGAAGCTTTCTTT.

This clonotype was detected only a few times. The chain combines TRBV4-1 with TRBJ2-5, with TRBD2 matching over 8 bases. The germline gives CDR1 MGHRA, CDR2 YSYEKL. The CDR3 consists of 20 residues. The V gene end was trimmed by 0 bases and the J gene end by 2 bases; junction bases not matched to a gene: 17. CDR3 nucleotides: TGCGCCAGCAGCCAAGAAGGGATGGCGAGCGGGAGCTTGCGGCAAGAGACCCAGTACTTC. The encoded protein is CASSQEGMASGSLRQETQYF.

This clonotype was detected many times. The chain recombines TRBV9 with TRBJ2-7, with TRBD2 identical over 7 bases. The CDR3 length is 14 residues. Germline CDR1 reads SGDLS; CDR2 reads YYNGEE. V shed 0 bases, J shed 5 bases, and the junction held 5 bases outside the gene matches. The CDR3 DNA is TGTGCCAGCAGCGTAGGCGGTCGGGGGGACGAGCAGTACTTC. It specifies CASSVGGRGDEQYF.

The rearrangement links TRBV24-1 to TRBJ2-7; 9 positions agree with TRBD1. The CDR3 is 15 residues long. CDR1 and CDR2 from the germline V gene are KGHDR and SFDVKD. J lost 5 bases, V lost 4 bases, and 8 bases had no gene match. DNA for the CDR3: TGTGCCACCAGTGAAGCCGGGACAGGGAGACACGAGCAGTACTTC. Residues: CATSEAGTGRHEQYF.

This clonotype was picked up a small number of times. This chain links TRBV24-1 with TRBJ2-5; possible D gene TRBD1, 5 bases. Trimming pared 4 bases from V and 2 bases from J, leaving 13 bases between. The CDR3 extends over 15 amino acids. CDR1 KGHDR and CDR2 SFDVKD come from the germline V gene. The CDR3 nucleotides are TGTGCCACCAGTGAACCTGACAGAAAGCAAGAGACCCAGTACTTC. Amino acids: CATSEPDRKQETQYF.

This sequence joins TRBV29-1 and TRBJ2-3, with 13 nucleotides matching TRBD2. J was trimmed by 4 bases and V by 6 bases; bases with no gene match: 10. Germline lookup yields CDR1 SQVTM and CDR2 ANQGSEA. This CDR3 has 16 residues. CDR3 DNA: TGCAGCGTGGCCAGGACTAGCGGGGGAGGTTCAGATACGCAGTATTTT. Amino acid sequence: CSVARTSGGGSDTQYF.

This clonotype was counted a few times. This chain links TRBV19 with TRBJ1-1; no clear D gene. The CDR3 is 17 amino acids. The V end lost 7 bases, the J end lost 0 bases, and 21 bases lay between the germline ends. Looked up from germline, CDR1 is LNHDA and CDR2 is SQIVND (reference sequence). The CDR3 reads CASMTRLLAGMNTEAFF. As DNA, the CDR3 is TGTGCCAGTATGACTAGACTTTTGGCGGGGATGAACACTGAAGCTTTCTTT.

The chain has TRBV24-1 and TRBJ2-3; D call uncertain. This CDR3 is 13 amino acids long. The germline V and J ends were trimmed by 6 bases and 6 bases, with 12 bases remaining between them. The germline gives CDR1 KGHDR, CDR2 SFDVKD. CDR3 nucleotide sequence: TGTGCCACCAGTAACACTTACGAGGATACGCAGTATTTT. Translated, it gives CATSNTYEDTQYF.

This clonotype was found a few times. This chain connects TRBV3-1 to TRBJ1-5; possibly TRBD1 for D (5 bases). The CDR3 extends over 15 amino acids. The ends were cut back, 0 bases at V and 7 bases at J, with 13 bases in the middle. Germline loops: CDR1 LGHDT, CDR2 YNNKEL (reference sequence). The DNA for the CDR3 is TGTGCCAGCAGCCAAGATAATGGGGGAGGCCAGCCCCAGCATTTT. Amino acid sequence: CASSQDNGGGQPQHF.

The V and J genes are TRBV5-6 and TRBJ2-5; no definite D call. The DNA end favors TRBJ2-7, so the J call may be wrong. CDR1 and CDR2 from the germline V gene are SGHDT and YYEEEE. The CDR3 is 15 residues long. The CDR3 sequence: CASSGMWLSSYEQYF. Written as DNA, the CDR3 is TGTGCCAGCAGCGGGATGTGGCTGAGCTCCTACGAGCAGTACTTC.

A word on this clonotype: An end of the junction differs from the germline gene, which may be a read error. The chain is built from TRBV20-1 and TRBJ2-2; weak D call: TRBD2 (7 bases). Germline-derived CDR1 and CDR2 are DFQATT and SNEGSKA (reference sequence). The CDR3 runs to 13 residues. CDR3 coding DNA: TGCAGTGCTTCACAGGGAGGGACCGAGGAGCTGTTTTTT. Protein sequence: CSASQGGTEELFF.

This clonotype was picked up a small number of times. The chain links TRBV27 to TRBJ2-1; 7 positions agree with TRBD2. Germline trimming cut 9 bases from V and 6 bases from J; bases unmatched to any gene: 8. This CDR3 is built from 13 residues. The V gene's germline CDR1 is MNHEY and CDR2 SMNVEV (reference sequence). This chain's CDR3 is CASTFSGPNEQFF. The CDR3 nucleotides are TGTGCCAGTACCTTTAGCGGGCCCAATGAGCAGTTCTTC.

This clonotype was observed a few times. The chain has TRBV7-6 and TRBJ2-4; 7 bases are a match to TRBD2. The J segment lost 8 bases and the V segment lost 0 bases, leaving 4 bases of the junction unmatched. The CDR3 contains 14 residues. Germline V gene data show CDR1 as SGHVS and CDR2 as FNYEAQ. Here the CDR3 reads CASSLAGGSDIQYF. The CDR3, as DNA: TGTGCCAGCAGCTTAGCGGGCGGGAGTGACATTCAGTACTTC.

This chain links TRBV4-3 with TRBJ2-4, with D perhaps given as TRBD1 or TRBD2 (5 bases each). The CDR3 extends over 18 amino acids. Germline loops: CDR1 LGHNA, CDR2 YSLEER. Trimming removed 0 bases from V and 1 base from J, with 16 bases in between. CDR3 sequence: CASSQDLYQGEAKNIQYF. In DNA form, the CDR3 reads TGCGCCAGCAGCCAAGATCTTTACCAGGGAGAGGCCAAAAACATTCAGTACTTC.

The chain employs TRBV7-9 and TRBJ2-5; 7 nucleotides align to TRBD2. The tail of the sequence fits TRBJ2-7 better, so the J call may be wrong. Germline-derived CDR1 and CDR2 are SEHNR and FQNEAQ (reference sequence). The CDR3 extends over 13 amino acids. DNA of the CDR3: TGTGCCACCGTTTGGGAGGGAAGCTACGAGCAGTACTTC. Protein: CATVWEGSYEQYF.

This rearrangement joins TRBV4-1 to TRBJ1-4; TRBD1 matches 7 bases. This CDR3 is built from 17 residues. With V trimmed by 4 bases and J by 5 bases, 13 bases remained unmatched. Germline CDR1 and CDR2: MGHRA and YSYEKL. CDR3 nucleotides: TGCGCCAGCAGCCCCTCAGGGGGGCGGACGGCGAATGAAAAACTGTTTTTT. This sequence encodes CASSPSGGRTANEKLFF.